Each of the 29 T cell receptor beta chains below was sequenced from the same sample in a study of shared clonotypes between healthy human individuals. Profiled with immunoSEQ multiplex PCR; TCRdb holds only in-frame clones, not every one. The sample yields around 700,000 clones, 73% seen once. The material sequenced was memory CD4+ T cells sorted from blood. As for subset: CD45RA-negative fraction. These receptors were obtained from a woman under 40 in good health.

This clone was found once. The rearrangement joins TRBV5-6 to TRBJ2-5; TRBD2 aligns across 10 bases. V lost 3 bases, J lost 5 bases, and 10 bases stayed unmatched. The CDR3 contains 16 residues. Per the germline V gene, CDR1 is SGHDT and CDR2 is YYEEEE. The CDR3 DNA reads as TGTGCCAGCAGCTCTATAACGGGACTAGCGACGGAGACCCAGTACTTC. Its protein is CASSSITGLATETQYF. Complete variable domain (other parts from reference TRBV5-6 and TRBJ2-5): DAGVTQSPTHLIKTRGQQVTLRCSPKSGHDTVSWYQQALGQGPQFIFQYYEEEERQRGNFPDRFSGHQFPNYSSELNVNALLLGDSALYLCASSSITGLATETQYFGPGTRLLVL.

This clone was counted only a few times. The rearrangement uses TRBV27 and TRBJ1-4; 7 positions agree with TRBD1. With V trimmed by 5 bases and J by 1 base, 10 bases remained unmatched. CDR1 is MNHEY and CDR2 is SMNVEV in the germline V gene (reference sequence). The length of the CDR3 is 17 residues. The CDR3 DNA follows: TGTGCCAGCAGTACCCGACAGGGTACCTTAACTAATGAAAAACTGTTTTTT. Its translation: CASSTRQGTLTNEKLFF.

Only a few counts were recorded for this clone. This rearrangement joins TRBV6-1 to TRBJ1-2; D remains unclear. This CDR3 spans 14 amino acids. Germline CDR1 and CDR2: MNHNS and SASEGT. V lost 10 bases and J lost 0, with 15 bases in between. CDR3 DNA: TGTGCCATCATGATGGACGGATCTAACTATGGCTACACCTTC. Amino acids: CAIMMDGSNYGYTF.

The CDR3 region is CASSPPTGVNTEAFF. CDR3 in DNA: TGTGCCAGCAGCCCACCGACAGGGGTGAACACTGAAGCTTTCTTT. The chain recombines TRBV7-2 with TRBJ1-1, with TRBD1 matching 8 bases. Germline CDR1 is SGHTA and CDR2 is FQGNSA. The CDR3 is made up of 15 amino acids. V was pared by 5 bases and J by 0 bases, with 5 bases of the junction left unmatched.

This clone was seen a handful of times. The genes are TRBV19 and TRBJ2-5; TRBD1 matches 10 bases. The CDR3 covers 16 residues. The ends lost 5 bases at V and 2 bases at J; junction bases unmatched: 8. Germline assignment: CDR1 LNHDA and CDR2 SQIVND (reference sequence). The CDR3 sequence: CASSPRQGAIQETQYF. As DNA, the CDR3 is TGTGCCAGTAGTCCCCGACAGGGGGCCATACAAGAGACCCAGTACTTC.

The sample holds one count of this clone. The chain combines TRBV4-2 with TRBJ1-5, with 9 bases aligning to TRBD1. Trimming removed 4 bases from V and 11 bases from J; junction bases left unmatched: 12. Germline assignment: CDR1 LGHNA and CDR2 YNFKEQ. The CDR3 length is 15 residues. The CDR3 DNA sequence: TGTGCCAGCAGCCGCGAACAGGGGGCGAAGGGGGCCCAGCATTTT. This translates into CASSREQGAKGAQHF.

A word on this clone: This sample also contains other DNA sequences that code for the same CDR3. The chain recombines TRBV7-6 with TRBJ1-5; D might be TRBD1 (5 bases). V was clipped by 0 bases and J by 5 bases, with 5 bases between them. CDR3 length: 13 residues. CDR1 and CDR2 (germline): SGHVS, FNYEAQ. Written as DNA, the CDR3 is TGTGCCAGCAGCTTAGCAGGGGATCAGCCCCAGCATTTT. It is translated as CASSLAGDQPQHF.

The CDR3 nucleotides read TGTGCCAGTAGTATAGGGGGAGGTGGTTCGCCCCAGCATTTT. This codes for CASSIGGGGSPQHF. The chain uses TRBV19 and TRBJ1-5; no definite D call. The V and J ends lost 1 base and 9 bases respectively, with 13 bases between them. The CDR3 has 14 residues. The V gene's germline CDR1 is LNHDA and CDR2 SQIVND (reference sequence). The full variable domain, rest sourced from reference TRBV19 and TRBJ1-5, is DGGITQSPKYLFRKEGQNVTLSCEQNLNHDAMYWYRQDPGQGLRLIYYSQIVNDFQKGDIAEGYSVSREKKESFPLTVTSAQKNPTAFYLCASSIGGGGSPQHFGDGTRLSIL.

The chain couples TRBV10-3 to TRBJ1-2, with TRBD1 as a possible D gene (6 bases). Germline V CDR1 and CDR2: ENHRY, SYGVKD. This CDR3 is built from 13 residues. Trimming removed 6 bases at V and 4 bases at J, with 12 bases between. The CDR3 here is CAISYDRSYGYTF. CDR3 in DNA: TGTGCCATCAGCTACGACAGGAGCTATGGCTACACCTTC.

The chain uses TRBV2 and TRBJ2-7, with D possibly being TRBD1 (6 bases). This CDR3 contains 13 residues. Germline assignment: CDR1 SNHLY and CDR2 FYNNEI. Trimming left V 5 bases short and J 0 bases short, with 8 bases between. The CDR3 region has the DNA TGTGCCAGCAGTCGGACAGACTCCTACGAGCAGTACTTC. This sequence encodes CASSRTDSYEQYF.

This clone was recorded a few times. The chain uses TRBV6-6 and TRBJ1-1; no reliable D call. The germline V gene encodes CDR1 MNHNY and CDR2 SVGAGI (reference sequence). V was pared by 7 bases and J by 0 bases, with 9 bases between. The length of the CDR3 is 13 residues. The CDR3 spells CASMGNMNTEAFF. The CDR3 DNA reads as TGTGCCAGCATGGGCAACATGAACACTGAAGCTTTCTTT.

The rearrangement uses TRBV6-4 and TRBJ2-1, with 7 positions matching TRBD2. The V segment lost 8 bases and the J segment 9 bases; nucleotides outside the gene matches: 16. The CDR3 is 15 residues long. The germline CDR1 and CDR2 sequences are MRHNA and SNTAGT. The CDR3 DNA is TGTGCCAGCCGAGCGGATGCTAGCGGCCTGGGTGAGCAGTTCTTC. This encodes CASRADASGLGEQFF.

This sequence joins TRBV15 and TRBJ1-4, with a tentative D call TRBD1 (5 bases). The germline V gene encodes CDR1 LNHNV and CDR2 YYDKDF (reference sequence). V was trimmed by 0 bases and J by 8 bases, leaving 13 bases between them. The CDR3 contains 15 residues. CDR3 in amino acids: CATSRDLGVGEKLFF. CDR3 DNA: TGTGCCACCAGCAGAGATCTGGGGGTGGGGGAAAAACTGTTTTTT.

This clone was recorded a few times. The genes are TRBV28 and TRBJ2-1; the match to TRBD2 covers 11 bases. The CDR3 consists of 19 residues. V was pared by 2 bases and J by 2 bases, with 11 bases of the junction left unmatched. The germline CDR1 and CDR2 sequences are MDHEN and SYDVKM. CDR3 amino acids: CASSLPSGRLWQPYNEQFF. The CDR3 nucleotides read TGTGCCAGCAGTTTACCTAGCGGGAGGCTCTGGCAGCCCTACAATGAGCAGTTCTTC.

The J gene is TRBJ1-1, the V gene TRBV4-1; no clear D. This CDR3 spans 15 amino acids. The germline gives CDR1 MGHRA, CDR2 YSYEKL. Trimming cost V 1 base and J 2 bases, with 11 bases left between them. CDR3 sequence reads: CASSQGFRENTEAFF. DNA of the CDR3: TGCGCCAGCAGCCAAGGGTTTAGGGAAAACACTGAAGCTTTCTTT.

A single count supports this clone. This rearrangement joins TRBV28 to TRBJ2-1; no definite D call. Trimming stripped 2 bases from V and 7 bases from J, with 6 bases between. The CDR3 runs to 12 residues. Germline CDR1 MDHEN, CDR2 SYDVKM. CDR3 in amino acids: CASSLRRNEQFF. CDR3 sequence (DNA): TGTGCCAGCAGTTTACGTCGAAATGAGCAGTTCTTC.

The V and J genes are TRBV5-1 and TRBJ2-7; 10 positions match TRBD2. CDR3 size: 15 residues. The germline V gene encodes CDR1 SGHRS and CDR2 YFSETQ. V lost 0 bases, J lost 6 bases, and 6 bases stayed unmatched. The CDR3 sequence: CASSLDSGRISEQYF. For the CDR3, the DNA is TGCGCCAGCAGCTTGGATAGCGGGAGGATTAGCGAGCAGTACTTC.

This clone was detected many times. The chain couples TRBV15 to TRBJ2-5, with 9 nucleotides matching TRBD2. CDR3 length: 14 amino acids. The germline V gene has CDR1 LNHNV and CDR2 YYDKDF (reference sequence). V trimming: 0 bases; J trimming: 4 bases; junction bases outside the gene matches: 0. The CDR3 region is CATSRDSGRETQYF. The DNA of the CDR3 is TGTGCCACCAGCAGAGATAGCGGGAGAGAGACCCAGTACTTC. The full variable domain, its missing parts supplied by reference TRBV15 and TRBJ2-5, is DAMVIQNPRYQVTQFGKPVTLSCSQTLNHNVMYWYQQKSSQAPKLLFHYYDKDFNNEADTPDNFQSRRPNTSFCFLDIRSPGLGDTAMYLCATSRDSGRETQYFGPGTRLLVL.

J is TRBJ2-2 and V is TRBV7-2; D is unclear. The V and J ends lost 5 bases and 6 bases respectively, with 16 bases between them. Germline V gives CDR1 SGHTA, CDR2 FQGNSA. This CDR3 spans 15 amino acids. The CDR3 DNA reads TGTGCCAGCAGCCTCACTGCTAGTATCGCCGGGGAGCTGTTTTTT. This sequence encodes CASSLTASIAGELFF.

Of note for this clone: The sample has other DNA sequences that encode this CDR3 too. V gene TRBV15 combines with J gene TRBJ2-1; D is perhaps TRBD1 (5 bases). Between the trimmed V and J ends, which lost 3 bases and 6 bases, there was a span of 9 bases. Germline V lookup: CDR1 LNHNV, CDR2 YYDKDF (reference sequence). CDR3 size: 13 residues. As DNA, the CDR3 is TGTGCCACCAGCAGTCGAAGGGGCAATGAGCAGTTCTTC. It specifies CATSSRRGNEQFF.

This sequence joins TRBV13 and TRBJ1-5; D is ambiguous. CDR3 length: 14 residues. From germline, CDR1 is PRHDT and CDR2 FYEKMQ (reference sequence). The ends were cut back, 2 bases at V and 4 bases at J, with 9 bases in the middle. CDR3 protein: CASSLRRANQPQHF. The CDR3 DNA reads as TGTGCCAGCAGCTTACGCCGGGCTAATCAGCCCCAGCATTTT.

Worth noting for this clone: The sample has other DNA sequences that encode this CDR3 too. The chain joins TRBV5-1 to TRBJ2-1; 9 bases match TRBD2. Unmatched junction bases numbered 3, after V lost 4 bases and J lost 4 bases. This CDR3 has 14 residues. Germline assignment: CDR1 SGHRS and CDR2 YFSETQ. DNA for the CDR3: TGCGCCAGCAGCCCAGGACTAGCGTACAATGAGCAGTTCTTC. Translation: CASSPGLAYNEQFF.

V usage is TRBV19 and J usage is TRBJ2-1, with TRBD2 matching over 15 bases. With V trimmed by 3 bases and J by 10 bases, 7 bases remained unmatched. CDR3 length: 16 residues. Germline lookup yields CDR1 LNHDA and CDR2 SQIVND (reference sequence). Here the CDR3 DNA reads TGTGCCAGTAGTATGTGGACTAGCGGGAGGGCCGTCGAGCAGTTCTTC. It is translated as CASSMWTSGRAVEQFF.

The V and J genes are TRBV5-1 and TRBJ2-1; D unresolved. In germline, CDR1 is SGHRS, CDR2 YFSETQ. V was clipped by 1 base and J by 5 bases, with 7 bases between them. There are 13 residues in the CDR3. This CDR3 reads CASSLSINNEQFF. The CDR3 coding sequence is TGCGCCAGCAGCTTGAGCATTAACAATGAGCAGTTCTTC.

V usage is TRBV4-1 and J usage is TRBJ2-5, with 7 bases fitting TRBD1. CDR3 length: 17 residues. Unmatched junction bases numbered 13, after V lost 1 base and J lost 5 bases. Germline loops: CDR1 MGHRA, CDR2 YSYEKL. This chain's CDR3 is CASSQAPSIRQGETQYF. The CDR3 region has the DNA TGCGCCAGCAGCCAAGCCCCCTCAATTCGACAGGGTGAGACCCAGTACTTC.

The chain combines TRBV15 with TRBJ2-7, with 10 bases that match TRBD2. The CDR3 extends over 18 amino acids. Germline V lookup: CDR1 LNHNV, CDR2 YYDKDF (reference sequence). J gave up 1 base and V 0 bases, and 9 bases lay outside the gene matches. The CDR3 bases are TGTGCCACCAGCAGAGAAAGGGGGCTAGCGGGAGTGTCCTACGAGCAGTACTTC. It specifies CATSRERGLAGVSYEQYF.

Remarks on this clone: This CDR3 is also generated by other DNA sequences in the sample. The CDR3 region has the DNA TGTGCCAGCAGCCCGCAGGGGGATACTGAAGCTTTCTTT. Protein: CASSPQGDTEAFF. The chain employs TRBV7-3 and TRBJ1-1, with 7 bases that match TRBD1. This CDR3 region has 13 residues. With V trimmed by 5 bases and J by 5 bases, 5 bases remained unmatched. Germline CDR1 SGHTA, CDR2 FQGTGA.

The chain links TRBV6-1 to TRBJ1-2, with D possibly matching TRBD1 (6 bases). Germline CDR1 reads MNHNS; CDR2 reads SASEGT. The CDR3 totals 15 residues. Trimming stripped 7 bases from V and 6 bases from J, with 21 bases between. CDR3 bases: TGTGCCAGCACTCCGGGGGGCGCGGGCAACGATGGCTACACCTTC. Translation gives CASTPGGAGNDGYTF.

The table lists this clone with a count of one. V usage is TRBV5-8 and J usage is TRBJ1-1; TRBD1 aligns across 9 bases. This CDR3 region has 17 residues. Germline-derived CDR1 and CDR2 are SGHTS and YDEGEE. V lost 0 bases to trimming and J lost 10 bases; unmatched junction nucleotides: 16. CDR3 region: CASSLDRGLRVTRGAFF. CDR3 DNA sequence: TGTGCCAGCAGCTTGGACAGGGGGCTGAGGGTGACTAGGGGAGCTTTCTTT. The complete variable domain, with remaining parts taken from reference TRBV5-8 and TRBJ1-1, reads EAGVTQSPTHLIKTRGQQATLRCSPISGHTSVYWYQQALGLGLQFLLWYDEGEERNRGNFPPRFSGRQFPNYSSELNVNALELEDSALYLCASSLDRGLRVTRGAFFGQGTRLTVV.